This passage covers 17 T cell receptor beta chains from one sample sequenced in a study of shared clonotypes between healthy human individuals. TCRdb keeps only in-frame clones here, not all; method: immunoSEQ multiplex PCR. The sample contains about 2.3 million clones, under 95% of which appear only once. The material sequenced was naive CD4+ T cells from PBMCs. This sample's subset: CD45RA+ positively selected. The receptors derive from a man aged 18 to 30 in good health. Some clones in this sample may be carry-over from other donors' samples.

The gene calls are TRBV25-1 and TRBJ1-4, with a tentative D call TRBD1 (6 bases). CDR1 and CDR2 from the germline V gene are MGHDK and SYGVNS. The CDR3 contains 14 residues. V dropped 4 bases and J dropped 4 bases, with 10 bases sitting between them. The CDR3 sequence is CASSVAGDNEKLFF. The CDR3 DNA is TGTGCCAGCAGTGTTGCAGGGGATAATGAAAAACTGTTTTTT.

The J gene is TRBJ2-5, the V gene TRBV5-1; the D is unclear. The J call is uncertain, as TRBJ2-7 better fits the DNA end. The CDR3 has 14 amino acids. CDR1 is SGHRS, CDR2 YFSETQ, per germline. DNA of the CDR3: TGCGCCAGCAGCTTGGTACTCGGAGACTACGAGCAGTACTTC. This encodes CASSLVLGDYEQYF.

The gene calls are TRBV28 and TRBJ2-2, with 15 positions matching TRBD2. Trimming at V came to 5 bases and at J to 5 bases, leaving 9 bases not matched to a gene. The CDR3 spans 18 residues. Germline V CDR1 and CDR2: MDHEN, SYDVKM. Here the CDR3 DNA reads TGTGCCAGCAGTACGGGACTAGCGGGAGGTCCCGGGACCGGGGAGCTGTTTTTT. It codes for CASSTGLAGGPGTGELFF.

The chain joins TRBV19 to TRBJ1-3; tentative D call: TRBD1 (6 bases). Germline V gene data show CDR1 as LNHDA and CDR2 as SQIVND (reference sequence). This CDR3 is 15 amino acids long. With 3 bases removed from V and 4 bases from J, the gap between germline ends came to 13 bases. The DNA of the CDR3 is TGTGCCAGTAGTATCGGGGGCGCAGCCGGAAACACCATATATTTT. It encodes CASSIGGAAGNTIYF.

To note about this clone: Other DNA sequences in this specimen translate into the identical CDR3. Here the CDR3 reads CASSSQGYEQYF. The CDR3 DNA is TGTGCCAGCAGTTCTCAGGGTTACGAGCAGTACTTC. The V and J genes are TRBV6-5 and TRBJ2-7, with D possibly TRBD1 on 5 matching bases. This CDR3 region has 12 residues. Germline CDR1 is MNHEY and CDR2 is SVGAGI. With 4 bases removed from V and 4 bases from J, the gap between germline ends came to 8 bases.

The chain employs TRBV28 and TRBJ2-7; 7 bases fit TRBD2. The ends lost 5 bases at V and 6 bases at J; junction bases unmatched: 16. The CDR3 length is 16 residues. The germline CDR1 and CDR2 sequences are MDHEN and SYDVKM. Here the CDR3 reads CASSRARTRRSREQYF. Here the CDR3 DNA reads TGTGCCAGCAGTCGCGCTAGGACTAGGAGATCCCGCGAGCAGTACTTC. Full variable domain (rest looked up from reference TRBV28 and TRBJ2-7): DVKVTQSSRYLVKRTGEKVFLECVQDMDHENMFWYRQDPGLGLRLIYFSYDVKMKEKGDIPEGYSVSREKKERFSLILESASTNQTSMYLCASSRARTRRSREQYFGPGTRLTVT.

For the CDR3, the DNA is TGCGCCAGCAGCGGGGGACTAGCGGGAAGTGCAGATACGCAGTATTTT. Translated, it gives CASSGGLAGSADTQYF. The chain employs TRBV5-1 and TRBJ2-3, with 13 nucleotides matching TRBD2. The CDR3 covers 16 residues. After removal of 4 bases from V and 4 bases from J, the junction contained 6 bases not matched to a gene. Germline V CDR1 and CDR2: SGHRS, YFSETQ. Supplemented by reference TRBV5-1 and TRBJ2-3, the full variable domain reads KAGVTQTPRYLIKTRGQQVTLSCSPISGHRSVSWYQQTPGQGLQFLFEYFSETQRNKGNFPGRFSGRQFSNSRSEMNVSTLELGDSALYLCASSGGLAGSADTQYFGPGTRLTVL.

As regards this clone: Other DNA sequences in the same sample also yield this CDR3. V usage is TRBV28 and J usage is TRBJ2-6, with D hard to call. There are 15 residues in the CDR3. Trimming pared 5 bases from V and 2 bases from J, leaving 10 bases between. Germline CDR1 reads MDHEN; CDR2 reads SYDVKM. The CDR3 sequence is CASSPRGAGANVLTF. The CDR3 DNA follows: TGTGCCAGCAGTCCCCGTGGAGCTGGGGCCAACGTCCTGACTTTC.

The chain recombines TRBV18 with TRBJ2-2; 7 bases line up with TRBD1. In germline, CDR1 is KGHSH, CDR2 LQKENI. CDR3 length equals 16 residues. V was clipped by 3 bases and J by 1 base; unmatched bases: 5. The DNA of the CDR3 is TGTGCCAGCTCACCGGACAGGAATCGGAACACCGGGGAGCTGTTTTTT. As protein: CASSPDRNRNTGELFF.

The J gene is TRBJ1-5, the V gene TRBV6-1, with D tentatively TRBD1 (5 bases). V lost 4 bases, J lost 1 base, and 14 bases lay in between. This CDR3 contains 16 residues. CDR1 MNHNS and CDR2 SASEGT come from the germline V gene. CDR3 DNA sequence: TGTGCCAGCAGTGTCGGGGTTTCAGGGAGCAATCAGCCCCAGCATTTT. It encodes CASSVGVSGSNQPQHF.

CDR3 protein: CASSANLATNEKLFF. In DNA form, the CDR3 reads TGTGCCAGCTCAGCGAACCTTGCAACTAATGAAAAACTGTTTTTT. The V call is TRBV18, the J call TRBJ1-4; no clear D. Germline CDR1 KGHSH, CDR2 LQKENI. Trimming took 5 bases from V and 0 from J, leaving 10 bases between them. This CDR3 contains 15 residues.

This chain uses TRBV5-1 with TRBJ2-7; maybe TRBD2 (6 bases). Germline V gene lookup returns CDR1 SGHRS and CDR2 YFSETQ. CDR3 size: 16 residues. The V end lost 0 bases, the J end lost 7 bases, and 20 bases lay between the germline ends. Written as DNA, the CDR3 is TGCGCCAGCAGCTTGGCCCTTTCCTCCGGGGGAGTTGAGCAGTACTTC. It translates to CASSLALSSGGVEQYF.

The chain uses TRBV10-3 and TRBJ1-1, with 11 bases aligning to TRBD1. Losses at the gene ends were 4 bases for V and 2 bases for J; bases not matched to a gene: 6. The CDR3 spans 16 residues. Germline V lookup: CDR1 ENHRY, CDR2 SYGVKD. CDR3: CAISAAGQGENTEAFF. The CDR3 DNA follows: TGTGCCATCAGTGCTGCGGGACAGGGGGAAAACACTGAAGCTTTCTTT.

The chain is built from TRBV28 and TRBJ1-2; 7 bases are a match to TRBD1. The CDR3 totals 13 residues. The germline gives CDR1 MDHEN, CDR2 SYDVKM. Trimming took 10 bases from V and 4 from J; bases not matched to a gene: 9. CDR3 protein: CATNRGGLYGYTF. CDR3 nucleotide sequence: TGTGCCACCAACCGAGGGGGCCTCTATGGCTACACCTTC.

CDR3 sequence (DNA): TGTGCCACCAGCAGAGTAAGCGGTAATGAAAAACTGTTTTTT. Protein product: CATSRVSGNEKLFF. The V gene is TRBV15, the J gene TRBJ1-4; unclear D gene. CDR3 length: 14 amino acids. V dropped 1 base and J dropped 4 bases, with 7 bases sitting between them. The germline CDR1 and CDR2 sequences are LNHNV and YYDKDF (reference sequence).

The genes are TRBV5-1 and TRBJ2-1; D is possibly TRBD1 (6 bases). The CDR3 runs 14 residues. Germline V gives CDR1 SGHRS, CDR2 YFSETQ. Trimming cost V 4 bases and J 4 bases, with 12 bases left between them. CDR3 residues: CASSDGQLYNEQFF. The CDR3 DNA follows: TGCGCCAGCAGCGACGGACAGCTGTACAATGAGCAGTTCTTC.

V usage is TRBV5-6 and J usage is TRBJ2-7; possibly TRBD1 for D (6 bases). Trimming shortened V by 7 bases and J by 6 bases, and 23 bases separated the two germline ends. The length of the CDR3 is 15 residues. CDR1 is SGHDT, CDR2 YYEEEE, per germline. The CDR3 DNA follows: TGTGCCAGCTCCGGGTCCCACAGGGTTTCCAGCGAGCAGTACTTC. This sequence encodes CASSGSHRVSSEQYF.